Listed below are T cell receptor beta chains from one sample, sequenced in a study of T cells after yellow fever vaccination. TCRdb reprocessed the 5' RACE reads with MiXCR, giving one entry per CDR3 protein. The sample contains about 150,000 distinct CDR3 sequences, approximately 6.2% of which appear only once. Sequencing was performed on CD4+ T cells sorted from PBMCs, taken on the day of the first yellow fever vaccination. The source of these receptors is a man aged 18 to 30 who received the YFV17D yellow fever vaccine. The CDR3 runs from the conserved cysteine through the conserved F or W. A D gene is named only where the DNA matches it firmly. Size is omitted from some rows. Given values are once, few, many or a class for expanded clones.

v_gene: TRBV6-2/TRBV6-3; j_gene: TRBJ1-2; d_gene: .; abundance: .; CDR3aa: CASSSRQPGYTF; CDR3nt: TGTGCCAGCAGTTCCAGACAGCCGGGCTACACCTTC
v_gene: TRBV6-6; j_gene: TRBJ2-2; d_gene: .; abundance: few; CDR3aa: CASSYAAGELFF; CDR3nt: TGTGCCAGCAGTTACGCGGCAGGGGAGCTGTTTTTT
v_gene: TRBV12-5; j_gene: TRBJ2-3; d_gene: .; abundance: few; CDR3aa: CASGLSPSTDTQYF; CDR3nt: TGTGCTAGTGGTTTGTCTCCTAGCACAGATACGCAGTATTTT
v_gene: TRBV7-2; j_gene: TRBJ2-7; d_gene: .; abundance: few; CDR3aa: CASSLGRGPYEQYF; CDR3nt: TGTGCCAGCAGCTTAGGGCGGGGCCCCTACGAGCAGTACTTC
v_gene: TRBV10-2; j_gene: TRBJ2-3; d_gene: .; abundance: many; CDR3aa: CASRSTGTGADTQYF; CDR3nt: TGCGCCAGCAGGTCAACAGGCACCGGGGCAGATACGCAGTATTTT
v_gene: TRBV5-8; j_gene: TRBJ2-1; d_gene: TRBD2; abundance: .; CDR3aa: CASSLKGLAGGPNEQFF; CDR3nt: TGTGCCAGCAGCTTGAAAGGACTAGCGGGGGGGCCCAATGAGCAGTTCTTC
v_gene: TRBV5-1; j_gene: TRBJ1-6; d_gene: .; abundance: few; CDR3aa: CASSLENNSPLHF; CDR3nt: TGCGCCAGCAGCCTTGAAAATAATTCACCCCTCCACTTT
v_gene: TRBV5-1; j_gene: TRBJ2-6; d_gene: TRBD1; abundance: many; CDR3aa: CASSAGGFGANVLTF; CDR3nt: TGCGCCAGCAGTGCAGGGGGCTTCGGGGCCAACGTCCTGACTTTC
v_gene: TRBV7-9; j_gene: TRBJ2-3; d_gene: TRBD2; abundance: many; CDR3aa: CASSDGGVTDTQYF; CDR3nt: TGTGCCAGCTCTGACGGGGGGGTTACAGATACGCAGTATTTT
v_gene: TRBV28; j_gene: TRBJ2-5; d_gene: .; abundance: .; CDR3aa: CASTQGGETQYF; CDR3nt: TGTGCCAGCACACAGGGTGGAGAGACCCAGTACTTC
v_gene: TRBV5-1; j_gene: TRBJ2-5; d_gene: .; abundance: many; CDR3aa: CASSLGGATETQYF; CDR3nt: TGCGCCAGCAGCTTGGGGGGGGCGACGGAGACCCAGTACTTC
v_gene: TRBV12-3/TRBV12-4; j_gene: TRBJ1-5; d_gene: .; abundance: few; CDR3aa: CASSLKGQPQHF; CDR3nt: TGTGCCAGCAGTTTAAAGGGTCAGCCCCAGCATTTT
v_gene: TRBV7-3; j_gene: TRBJ2-1; d_gene: .; abundance: many; CDR3aa: CASSSTTAGYNEQFF; CDR3nt: TGTGCCAGCAGCTCCACGACAGCCGGCTACAATGAGCAGTTCTTC
v_gene: TRBV9; j_gene: TRBJ1-5; d_gene: TRBD1; abundance: many; CDR3aa: CASSSGQSNQPQHF; CDR3nt: TGTGCCAGCAGCTCGGGACAGAGCAATCAGCCCCAGCATTTT
v_gene: TRBV19; j_gene: TRBJ1-5; d_gene: .; abundance: many; CDR3aa: CASSIQISNQPQHF; CDR3nt: TGTGCCAGTAGTATACAGATTAGCAATCAGCCCCAGCATTTT
v_gene: TRBV5-1; j_gene: TRBJ1-5; d_gene: TRBD1; abundance: few; CDR3aa: CASSPNQGGNQPQHF; CDR3nt: TGCGCCAGCAGCCCGAACCAGGGGGGCAATCAGCCCCAGCATTTT
v_gene: TRBV10-3; j_gene: TRBJ1-5; d_gene: .; abundance: few; CDR3aa: CATSVEDSNQPQHF; CDR3nt: TGTGCCACCTCCGTGGAGGATAGCAATCAGCCCCAGCATTTT
v_gene: TRBV4-1; j_gene: TRBJ1-1; d_gene: TRBD1; abundance: many; CDR3aa: CASSQAARQGYTEAFF; CDR3nt: TGCGCCAGCAGCCAGGCTGCCCGACAGGGGTACACTGAAGCTTTCTTT
v_gene: TRBV10-3; j_gene: TRBJ1-2; d_gene: TRBD1; abundance: many; CDR3aa: CAISEGTGYGYTF; CDR3nt: TGTGCCATCAGTGAGGGGACAGGGTATGGCTACACCTTC
v_gene: TRBV5-1; j_gene: TRBJ2-3; d_gene: TRBD1; abundance: few; CDR3aa: CASIPGQETDTQYF; CDR3nt: TGCGCCAGCATCCCGGGACAGGAAACAGATACGCAGTATTTT
v_gene: TRBV6-5; j_gene: TRBJ1-1; d_gene: .; abundance: many; CDR3aa: CASSQDSLSEAFF; CDR3nt: TGTGCCAGCAGTCAGGACAGTCTTTCTGAAGCTTTCTTT
v_gene: TRBV20-1; j_gene: TRBJ2-3; d_gene: TRBD2; abundance: many; CDR3aa: CSARISGGWDTQYF; CDR3nt: TGCAGTGCTAGGATTAGCGGGGGGTGGGATACGCAGTATTTT
v_gene: TRBV4-2; j_gene: TRBJ2-1; d_gene: TRBD2; abundance: .; CDR3aa: CASSQAPPIAGGINEQFF; CDR3nt: TGTGCCAGCAGCCAAGCCCCCCCAATAGCGGGGGGGATAAATGAGCAGTTCTTC
v_gene: TRBV29-1; j_gene: TRBJ2-1; d_gene: TRBD1; abundance: .; CDR3aa: CSVARGTGVNEQFF; CDR3nt: TGCAGCGTCGCCCGAGGGACAGGGGTGAATGAGCAGTTCTTC
v_gene: TRBV5-1; j_gene: TRBJ2-2; d_gene: TRBD1; abundance: many; CDR3aa: CASSEGQAGPELFF; CDR3nt: TGCGCCAGCAGCGAGGGACAGGCGGGCCCGGAGCTGTTTTTT
v_gene: TRBV7-9; j_gene: TRBJ2-1; d_gene: .; abundance: many; CDR3aa: CASSSTRTGSYNEQFF; CDR3nt: TGTGCCAGCAGCTCAACCCGGACCGGATCCTACAATGAGCAGTTCTTC
v_gene: TRBV18; j_gene: TRBJ2-1; d_gene: .; abundance: many; CDR3aa: CASSPGPSGGLSSYNEQFF; CDR3nt: TGTGCCAGCTCACCGGGGCCCTCGGGGGGCCTAAGCTCCTACAATGAGCAGTTCTTC
v_gene: TRBV20-1; j_gene: TRBJ2-5; d_gene: TRBD2; abundance: many; CDR3aa: CSARVPGGIQETQYF; CDR3nt: TGCAGTGCTAGAGTTCCGGGGGGTATACAAGAGACCCAGTACTTC
v_gene: TRBV11-1; j_gene: TRBJ2-1; d_gene: .; abundance: .; CDR3aa: CASSPKSGGGDAISYNEQFF; CDR3nt: TGTGCCAGCAGCCCCAAGTCGGGAGGGGGCGACGCAATCTCCTACAATGAGCAGTTCTTC
v_gene: TRBV7-9; j_gene: TRBJ2-5; d_gene: TRBD1; abundance: few; CDR3aa: CASSPRTGHQETQYF; CDR3nt: TGTGCCAGCAGCCCCAGGACAGGCCACCAAGAGACCCAGTACTTC
v_gene: TRBV28; j_gene: TRBJ2-7; d_gene: .; abundance: many; CDR3aa: CASSLRGLASYEQYF; CDR3nt: TGTGCCAGCAGCCTGAGGGGGTTAGCTTCCTACGAGCAGTACTTC
v_gene: TRBV9; j_gene: TRBJ2-7; d_gene: TRBD2; abundance: .; CDR3aa: CASSVGLAGSYEQYF; CDR3nt: TGTGCCAGCAGCGTAGGTCTAGCGGGTTCCTACGAGCAGTACTTC
v_gene: TRBV20-1; j_gene: TRBJ2-3; d_gene: .; abundance: many; CDR3aa: CSAPPGGSSTDTQYF; CDR3nt: TGCAGTGCCCCCCCTGGGGGATCTTCGACAGATACGCAGTATTTT
v_gene: TRBV27; j_gene: TRBJ2-1; d_gene: .; abundance: .; CDR3aa: CASSGNYLSQFF; CDR3nt: TGTGCCAGCAGTGGCAACTACCTATCGCAGTTCTTC
v_gene: TRBV7-2; j_gene: TRBJ1-3; d_gene: .; abundance: few; CDR3aa: CASSPPRETTIYF; CDR3nt: TGTGCCAGCAGCCCCCCGCGGGAAACCACCATATATTTT
v_gene: TRBV12-3/TRBV12-4; j_gene: TRBJ1-2; d_gene: TRBD1; abundance: .; CDR3aa: CASSLGGGPFGYTF; CDR3nt: TGTGCCAGCAGTTTAGGAGGGGGCCCTTTTGGCTACACCTTC
v_gene: TRBV5-5; j_gene: TRBJ2-3; d_gene: .; abundance: many; CDR3aa: CASSLSTNTDTQYF; CDR3nt: TGTGCCAGCAGCTTGAGTACTAACACAGATACGCAGTATTTT
v_gene: TRBV11-2; j_gene: TRBJ2-1; d_gene: TRBD2; abundance: many; CDR3aa: CASSLVPFRERGLNEQFF; CDR3nt: TGTGCCAGCAGCTTAGTCCCCTTTCGGGAGCGGGGACTCAATGAGCAGTTCTTC
v_gene: TRBV4-2; j_gene: TRBJ2-5; d_gene: TRBD2; abundance: few; CDR3aa: CASSPLQLAGQETQYF; CDR3nt: TGTGCCAGCAGCCCCCTACAACTAGCGGGCCAAGAGACCCAGTACTTC
v_gene: TRBV7-2; j_gene: TRBJ1-3; d_gene: .; abundance: few; CDR3aa: CASSAGTSGNTIYF; CDR3nt: TGTGCCAGCAGCGCCGGGACGTCTGGAAACACCATATATTTT
v_gene: TRBV29-1; j_gene: TRBJ2-5; d_gene: .; abundance: few; CDR3aa: CSVEDRASLETQYF; CDR3nt: TGCAGCGTTGAAGATCGGGCTAGCTTAGAGACCCAGTACTTC
v_gene: TRBV19; j_gene: TRBJ2-3; d_gene: .; abundance: few; CDR3aa: CASSIGRMSDTQYF; CDR3nt: TGTGCCAGTAGTATCGGTAGGATGTCAGATACGCAGTATTTT
v_gene: TRBV12-5; j_gene: TRBJ2-1; d_gene: TRBD2; abundance: .; CDR3aa: CASVSGEGLPWGNEQFF; CDR3nt: TGTGCTAGTGTCTCGGGGGAGGGCCTGCCTTGGGGCAATGAGCAGTTCTTC